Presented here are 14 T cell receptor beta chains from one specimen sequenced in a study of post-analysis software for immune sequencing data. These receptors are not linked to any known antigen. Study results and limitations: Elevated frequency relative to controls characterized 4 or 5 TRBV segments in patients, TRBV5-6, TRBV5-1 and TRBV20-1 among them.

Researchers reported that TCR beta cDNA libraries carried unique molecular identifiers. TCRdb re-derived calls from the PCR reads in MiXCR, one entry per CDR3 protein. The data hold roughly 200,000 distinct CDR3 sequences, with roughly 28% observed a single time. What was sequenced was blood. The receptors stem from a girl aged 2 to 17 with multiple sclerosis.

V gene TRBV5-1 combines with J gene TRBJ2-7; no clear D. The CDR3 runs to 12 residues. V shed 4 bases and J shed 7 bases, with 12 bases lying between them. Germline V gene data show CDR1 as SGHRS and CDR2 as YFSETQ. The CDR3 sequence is CASSITVNEQYF. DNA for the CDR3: TGCGCCAGCAGCATAACAGTCAATGAGCAGTACTTC.

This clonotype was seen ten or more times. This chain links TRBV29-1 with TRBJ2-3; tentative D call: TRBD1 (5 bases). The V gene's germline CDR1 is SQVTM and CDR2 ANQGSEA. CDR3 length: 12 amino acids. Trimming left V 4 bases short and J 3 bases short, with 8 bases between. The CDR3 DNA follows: TGCAGCGTTGGGGCAGGGACAGATACGCAGTATTTT. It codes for CSVGAGTDTQYF.

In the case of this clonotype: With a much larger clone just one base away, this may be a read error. CDR3 amino acids: CVSRGGQGSVYEQYF. The DNA for the CDR3 is TGTGTCAGCAGGGGTGGACAGGGATCTGTGTACGAGCAGTACTTC. The chain couples TRBV12-3 or TRBV12-4 to TRBJ2-7; 8 positions agree with TRBD1. This CDR3 contains 15 residues.

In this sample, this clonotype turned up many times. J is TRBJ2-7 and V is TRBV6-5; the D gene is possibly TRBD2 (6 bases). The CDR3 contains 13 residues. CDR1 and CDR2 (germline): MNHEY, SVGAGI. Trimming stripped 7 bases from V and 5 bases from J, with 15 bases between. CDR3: CASTIPGEDEQYF. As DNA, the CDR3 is TGTGCCAGCACAATCCCGGGGGAGGACGAGCAGTACTTC.

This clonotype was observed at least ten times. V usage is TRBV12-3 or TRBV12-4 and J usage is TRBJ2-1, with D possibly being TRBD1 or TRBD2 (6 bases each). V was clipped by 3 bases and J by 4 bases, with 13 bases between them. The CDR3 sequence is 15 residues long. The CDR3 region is CASSFGGGSYNEQFF. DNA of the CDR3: TGTGCCAGCAGTTTTGGAGGGGGGTCATACAATGAGCAGTTCTTC.

The CDR3 protein is CATAPASHNSPLHF. The CDR3 nucleotides read TGTGCCACCGCCCCCGCATCTCATAATTCACCCCTCCACTTT. The chain is built from TRBV11-3 and TRBJ1-6; no firm D call. The CDR3 has 14 amino acids. The germline CDR1 and CDR2 sequences are SGHNT and YENEEA. The germline V and J ends were trimmed by 10 bases and 5 bases, with 15 bases remaining between them.

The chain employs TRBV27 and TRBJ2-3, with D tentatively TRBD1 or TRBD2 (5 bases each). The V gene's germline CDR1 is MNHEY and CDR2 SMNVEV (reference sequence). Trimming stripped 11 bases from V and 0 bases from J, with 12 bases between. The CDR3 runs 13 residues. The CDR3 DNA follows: TGTGCCTCGTGGTGGGGGAGCACAGATACGCAGTATTTT. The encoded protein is CASWWGSTDTQYF.

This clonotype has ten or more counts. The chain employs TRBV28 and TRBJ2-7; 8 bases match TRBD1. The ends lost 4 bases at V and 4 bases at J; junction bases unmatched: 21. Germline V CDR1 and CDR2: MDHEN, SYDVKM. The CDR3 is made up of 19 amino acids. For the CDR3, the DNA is TGTGCCAGCAGTTGCCGCACCCATACGGACAGGGCGGCGCGATACGAGCAGTACTTC. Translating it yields CASSCRTHTDRAARYEQYF.

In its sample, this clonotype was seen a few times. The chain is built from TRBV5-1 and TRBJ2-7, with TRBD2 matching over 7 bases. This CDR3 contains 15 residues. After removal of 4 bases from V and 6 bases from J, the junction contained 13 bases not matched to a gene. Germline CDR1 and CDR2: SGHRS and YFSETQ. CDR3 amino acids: CASSPLSGRGGEQYF. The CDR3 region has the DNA TGCGCCAGCAGCCCCCTTTCTGGGAGGGGCGGCGAGCAGTACTTC.

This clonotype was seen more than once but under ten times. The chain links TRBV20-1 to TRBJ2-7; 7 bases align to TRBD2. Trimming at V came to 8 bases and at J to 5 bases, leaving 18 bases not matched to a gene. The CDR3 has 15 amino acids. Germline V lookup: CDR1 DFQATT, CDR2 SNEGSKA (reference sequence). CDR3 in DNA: TGCAGTTACCTAGGTCGAGCGGGGCCCCGGGACGAGCAGTACTTC. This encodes CSYLGRAGPRDEQYF.

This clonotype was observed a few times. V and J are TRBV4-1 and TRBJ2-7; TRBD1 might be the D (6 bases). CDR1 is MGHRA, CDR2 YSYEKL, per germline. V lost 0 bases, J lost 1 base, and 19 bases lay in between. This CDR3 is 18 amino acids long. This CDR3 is CASSQDRGMTGRSYEQYF. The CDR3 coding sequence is TGCGCCAGCAGCCAAGATCGAGGTATGACAGGTAGATCCTACGAGCAGTACTTC.

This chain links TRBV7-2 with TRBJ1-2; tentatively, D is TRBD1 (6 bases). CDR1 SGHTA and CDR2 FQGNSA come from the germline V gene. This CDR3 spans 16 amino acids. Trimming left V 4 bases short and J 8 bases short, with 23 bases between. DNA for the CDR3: TGTGCCAGCAGCTCCCAAAGACAGGTGGTTCATCGGGGCTACACCTTC. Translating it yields CASSSQRQVVHRGYTF.

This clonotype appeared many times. In DNA, the CDR3 is TGTGCCATCAGGGGGGTGGCCGCTAACTATGGCTACACCTTC. This encodes CAIRGVAANYGYTF. The chain joins TRBV10-3 to TRBJ1-2; D is perhaps TRBD1 (5 bases). Germline CDR1 and CDR2: ENHRY and SYGVKD. CDR3 length: 14 amino acids. Trimming stripped 6 bases from V and 0 bases from J, with 11 bases between.

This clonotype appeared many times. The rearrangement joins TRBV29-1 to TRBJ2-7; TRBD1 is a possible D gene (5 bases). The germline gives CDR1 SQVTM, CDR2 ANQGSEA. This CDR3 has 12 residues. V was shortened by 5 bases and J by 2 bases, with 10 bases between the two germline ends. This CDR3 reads CSVTGAAYEQYF. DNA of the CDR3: TGCAGCGTTACAGGCGCAGCCTACGAGCAGTACTTC.